This T cell receptor (beta chain) was captured in a study of blood T cells in healthy people across ages. Each sample provided at least 5 micrograms of extracted total RNA. Primed by a sample-barcoded 5' primer and a J-beta primer mix, a second PCR proceeded for 7 to 11 cycles. TCRdb re-called the 5' RACE reads through MiXCR, storing one row per CDR3 protein. The data show some 1.6 million distinct CDR3 sequences, with about 32% seen just once and roughly 10% held by the top ten. The V and J ends lost 0 bases and 11 bases respectively, with 10 bases between them. In germline, CDR1 is LGHDT, CDR2 YNNKEL (reference sequence). The CDR3 extends over 12 amino acids.

The source is a woman in her 30s in good health. The chain links TRBV3-1 to TRBJ2-5; D uncertain. The specimen sequenced was blood. The CDR3 here is CASSQDRYGQYF. The CDR3 DNA sequence: TGTGCCAGCAGCCAAGATCGGTACGGGCAGTACTTC.